The 17 T cell receptor beta chains below all came from one sample that was sequenced in a study of shared clonotypes between healthy human individuals. Generated by immunoSEQ multiplex PCR, the TCRdb table keeps only in-frame clones and is missing some. The table has 2 million to 2.5 million clones, approximately 96% seen once; the top ten hold around 0.13%. Sequenced: naive CD4+ T cells sorted from blood. Subset given: CD45RA+ positively selected. These receptors were collected from a man younger than 35 in good health.

The chain recombines TRBV6-6 with TRBJ1-1; D may be TRBD1 (6 bases). The CDR3 length is 15 residues. The V gene's germline CDR1 is MNHNY and CDR2 SVGAGI (reference sequence). Between the trimmed V and J ends, which lost 0 bases and 0 bases, there was a span of 8 bases. Here the CDR3 reads CASSYSRTVNTEAFF. In nucleotides, the CDR3 is TGTGCCAGCAGTTACTCCCGGACAGTGAACACTGAAGCTTTCTTT.

The rearrangement joins TRBV19 to TRBJ1-1; D is possibly TRBD1 (6 bases). The CDR3 totals 16 residues. Germline V gene lookup returns CDR1 LNHDA and CDR2 SQIVND (reference sequence). V gave up 1 base and J gave up 5 bases, with 17 bases separating them. The CDR3, as DNA: TGTGCCAGTAGTATAGTAAGCCCACAGGGAAGGACTGAAGCTTTCTTT. As protein: CASSIVSPQGRTEAFF.

A note on this clone: The same CDR3 is also encoded by other DNA sequences in this sample. J is TRBJ2-7 and V is TRBV28, with D uncertain. The CDR3 runs 12 residues. Trimming cost V 6 bases and J 0 bases, with 6 bases left between them. The germline V gene has CDR1 MDHEN and CDR2 SYDVKM. This chain's CDR3 is CASSPSSYEQYF. As DNA, the CDR3 is TGTGCCAGCAGCCCGAGCTCCTACGAGCAGTACTTC.

The chain uses TRBV5-6 and TRBJ2-2; D call uncertain. Germline V gene data show CDR1 as SGHDT and CDR2 as YYEEEE. The length of the CDR3 is 13 residues. Trimming shortened V by 4 bases and J by 5 bases, and 9 bases separated the two germline ends. The CDR3 protein is CASSKRFTGELFF. CDR3 nucleotide sequence: TGTGCCAGCAGCAAGAGGTTTACCGGGGAGCTGTTTTTT.

The V call is TRBV20-1, the J call TRBJ2-6; D not resolved. The length of the CDR3 is 10 residues. Between the trimmed V and J ends, which lost 5 bases and 4 bases, there was a span of 0 bases. Germline lookup yields CDR1 DFQATT and CDR2 SNEGSKA (reference sequence). CDR3 loop: CSAGANVLTF. CDR3 nucleotide sequence: TGCAGTGCTGGGGCCAACGTCCTGACTTTC.

J is TRBJ2-1 and V is TRBV20-1, with D unclear. Trimming took 6 bases from V and 6 from J, leaving 6 bases between them. The CDR3 spans 10 residues. The germline V gene encodes CDR1 DFQATT and CDR2 SNEGSKA (reference sequence). In DNA form, the CDR3 reads TGCAGTGCCTACCTCAATGAGCAGTTCTTC. It codes for CSAYLNEQFF.

V gene TRBV7-9 combines with J gene TRBJ1-5, with TRBD1 matching 7 bases. The CDR3 has 14 amino acids. The germline CDR1 and CDR2 sequences are SEHNR and FQNEAQ (reference sequence). The junction had 4 bases not matched to a gene; V was cut back by 5 bases and J by 3 bases. CDR3 sequence (DNA): TGTGCCAGCAGCCGGGACAGCAACAATCAGCCCCAGCATTTT. It codes for CASSRDSNNQPQHF.

The chain is built from TRBV7-9 and TRBJ2-7; 11 bases are a match to TRBD1. The CDR3 totals 18 residues. Looked up from germline, CDR1 is SEHNR and CDR2 is FQNEAQ (reference sequence). Trimming at V came to 1 base and at J to 2 bases, leaving 10 bases not matched to a gene. The CDR3 nucleotides are TGTGCCAGCAGCTTAGGTGGGTTCGCGGGACAGGGGGCCTACGAGCAGTACTTC. Encoded protein: CASSLGGFAGQGAYEQYF.

The genes are TRBV9 and TRBJ2-3, with 13 bases that match TRBD2. The junction had 4 bases not matched to a gene; V was cut back by 5 bases and J by 4 bases. Germline loops: CDR1 SGDLS, CDR2 YYNGEE. The CDR3 has 15 amino acids. As DNA, the CDR3 is TGTGCCAGCAGGGGGACTAGCGGGGTCGCAGATACGCAGTATTTT. It translates to CASRGTSGVADTQYF.

V usage is TRBV2 and J usage is TRBJ1-6; TRBD1 matches 10 bases. Trimming cost V 2 bases and J 8 bases; bases outside gene matches: 21. Per germline, CDR1 SNHLY and CDR2 FYNNEI. The CDR3 runs 21 residues. CDR3 DNA: TGTGCCAGCAGTGAACTAAGGACAGGGGGAGGTATTGGACCTGCGGATTCACCCCTCCACTTT. This sequence encodes CASSELRTGGGIGPADSPLHF.

The chain combines TRBV4-2 with TRBJ2-1, with TRBD1 identical over 8 bases. Germline CDR1 reads LGHNA; CDR2 reads YNFKEQ. V trimming: 3 bases; J trimming: 5 bases; junction bases outside the gene matches: 9. The CDR3 spans 16 residues. The CDR3: CASSQAGQGIDNEQFF. Here the CDR3 DNA reads TGTGCCAGCAGCCAGGCCGGACAGGGTATCGACAATGAGCAGTTCTTC.

The chain is built from TRBV29-1 and TRBJ1-1; unclear D gene. The CDR3 length is 14 residues. V was cut by 4 bases and J by 0 bases, with 12 bases left in between. CDR1 SQVTM and CDR2 ANQGSEA come from the germline V gene. This CDR3 reads CSVAPRLMNTEAFF. As DNA, the CDR3 is TGCAGCGTTGCCCCGCGACTTATGAACACTGAAGCTTTCTTT.

This CDR3 is CASSLVAVSSGQPQHF. The CDR3 bases are TGTGCCAGCAGCTTAGTTGCGGTTTCCTCGGGTCAGCCCCAGCATTTT. The chain recombines TRBV7-2 with TRBJ1-5; D is unclear. Germline assignment: CDR1 SGHTA and CDR2 FQGNSA. Trimming cost V 1 base and J 6 bases, with 16 bases left between them. The CDR3 is 16 amino acids.

The gene calls are TRBV28 and TRBJ2-5; D ambiguous. Trimming pared 3 bases from V and 7 bases from J, leaving 3 bases between. The germline V gene encodes CDR1 MDHEN and CDR2 SYDVKM. The CDR3 contains 10 residues. CDR3: CASSLGTQYF. CDR3 in DNA: TGTGCCAGCAGTTTGGGGACCCAGTACTTC.

The chain couples TRBV15 to TRBJ1-5; D possibly corresponds to TRBD1 (6 bases). Germline loops: CDR1 LNHNV, CDR2 YYDKDF (reference sequence). V gave up 1 base and J gave up 6 bases, with 13 bases separating them. The CDR3 is 15 residues long. The CDR3 DNA sequence: TGTGCCACCAGCAGAGTGGGGGGGGCCGGTCAGCCCCAGCATTTT. Protein sequence: CATSRVGGAGQPQHF.

Comments on this clone: Other DNA sequences in the same sample also yield this CDR3. This sequence joins TRBV5-1 and TRBJ1-5; 9 positions agree with TRBD1. The CDR3 loop spans 14 amino acids. Germline V gives CDR1 SGHRS, CDR2 YFSETQ. V shed 4 bases and J 4 bases; nucleotides not matched to a gene: 3. The chain's CDR3 is CASSAGTGNQPQHF. CDR3 bases: TGCGCCAGCAGCGCCGGGACAGGGAATCAGCCCCAGCATTTT.

This chain connects TRBV6-1 to TRBJ2-3; D remains unclear. The V and J ends lost 2 bases and 1 base respectively, with 10 bases between them. CDR1 is MNHNS and CDR2 is SASEGT in the germline V gene. The CDR3 is 15 residues long. The CDR3 here is CASSELWDGTDTQYF. Written as DNA, the CDR3 is TGTGCCAGCAGTGAATTGTGGGATGGCACAGATACGCAGTATTTT.